The next 9 T cell receptor beta chains were all read from a single sample in a study of cytotoxic CD8 clonotypes in ibrutinib-treated CLL. Assay: immunoSEQ multiplex PCR; the TCRdb copy retains only in-frame clones and omits some. Of approximately 300,000 clones in the sample, around four fifths were seen once. Sample: PBMCs, taken before ibrutinib treatment. These receptors all stem from a human donor with chronic lymphocytic leukemia.

The chain carries TRBV4-3 and TRBJ2-5; D tentatively fits TRBD1 or TRBD2 (5 bases each). This CDR3 region has 14 residues. Looked up from germline, CDR1 is LGHNA and CDR2 is YSLEER. The ends were cut back, 1 base at V and 5 bases at J, with 11 bases in the middle. This chain's CDR3 is CASSQVRWGETQYF. CDR3 coding DNA: TGCGCCAGCAGCCAAGTCCGTTGGGGGGAGACCCAGTACTTC.

V gene TRBV11-2 combines with J gene TRBJ1-3, with D unclear. Looked up from germline, CDR1 is SGHAT and CDR2 is FQNNGV. Trimming cost V 5 bases and J 1 base, with 15 bases left between them. The CDR3 spans 16 residues. For the CDR3, the DNA is TGTGCCAGCAGCCCCAGGCGAGTGGGGTCTGGAAACACCATATATTTT. Amino acids: CASSPRRVGSGNTIYF.

This chain links TRBV4-1 with TRBJ1-2; tentatively, D is TRBD1 (5 bases). The CDR3 consists of 14 residues. V was clipped by 0 bases and J by 4 bases, with 9 bases between them. Germline CDR1 MGHRA, CDR2 YSYEKL. CDR3 in DNA: TGCGCCAGCAGCCAAGAACAGGCCCGCTATGGCTACACCTTC. As protein: CASSQEQARYGYTF.

This chain links TRBV4-3 with TRBJ1-1; TRBD1 is a possible D gene (5 bases). The ends were cut back, 0 bases at V and 0 bases at J, with 26 bases in the middle. The CDR3 consists of 21 residues. The germline V gene encodes CDR1 LGHNA and CDR2 YSLEER. The CDR3 loop is CASSQEIAISGSGPVNTEAFF. CDR3 in DNA: TGCGCCAGCAGCCAAGAAATTGCCATTTCAGGGTCCGGCCCGGTGAACACTGAAGCTTTCTTT.

The gene calls are TRBV6-4 and TRBJ2-3; D not certain. V lost 2 bases, J lost 6 bases, and 12 bases lay in between. This CDR3 comprises 14 residues. CDR1 is MRHNA, CDR2 SNTAGT, per germline. The CDR3 DNA reads as TGTGCCAGCAGTGACCTGGCGGTCTCCGATACGCAGTATTTT. Protein sequence: CASSDLAVSDTQYF.

This rearrangement joins TRBV4-1 to TRBJ2-1, with D uncertain. The CDR3 is 12 residues long. The germline CDR1 and CDR2 sequences are MGHRA and YSYEKL. The V and J ends lost 4 bases and 6 bases respectively, with 7 bases between them. CDR3 protein: CASSRATNEQFF. DNA for the CDR3: TGCGCCAGCAGCCGAGCTACCAATGAGCAGTTCTTC.

This chain connects TRBV6-5 to TRBJ1-1; unclear D gene. CDR3 length: 14 residues. Trimming left V 0 bases short and J 3 bases short, with 8 bases between. Germline V gene sequence: CDR1 MNHEY, CDR2 SVGAGI. The CDR3 region has the DNA TGTGCCAGCAGTTACTCGATCTGGGACACTGAAGCTTTCTTT. It specifies CASSYSIWDTEAFF.

J is TRBJ2-7 and V is TRBV5-1; a possible D gene is TRBD2 (5 bases). Trimming removed 3 bases from V and 7 bases from J, with 23 bases in between. Germline CDR1 SGHRS, CDR2 YFSETQ. This CDR3 region has 16 residues. CDR3 residues: CASSSRTGRNPWEQYF. The CDR3 bases are TGCGCCAGCAGCTCGAGGACTGGACGCAATCCTTGGGAGCAGTACTTC.

V and J are TRBV30 and TRBJ2-3; 7 nucleotides match TRBD1. Germline V gene data show CDR1 as GTSNPN and CDR2 as SVGIG (reference sequence). Trimming cost V 3 bases and J 8 bases; bases outside gene matches: 5. The CDR3 totals 12 residues. CDR3 nucleotides: TGTGCCTGGAGGGTCGAGGGGGCTACGCAGTATTTT. It is translated as CAWRVEGATQYF.